This entry is about one T cell receptor (beta chain). These data originate in a study of T cells after somatic rescue of genetic block. This CDR3 spans 14 amino acids. The germline CDR1 and CDR2 sequences are PRHDT and FYEKMQ (reference sequence). The V end was cut by 2 bases, the J end by 6 bases, with 13 bases between. Method: immunoSEQ multiplex PCR; TCRdb's copy keeps in-frame clones and lacks some. This sample has around 67,000 clones, with around 90% found just once. Sequenced: peripheral blood mononuclear cells (PBMCs). The origin of this receptor is a man aged 25-40 years. The V call is TRBV13, the J call TRBJ1-2; D gene ambiguous. The CDR3 loop is CASSLRGRAHGYTF. CDR3 nucleotide sequence: TGTGCCAGCAGCTTAAGAGGCCGGGCCCATGGCTACACCTTC.